This T cell receptor (beta chain) was found in a study of T cell responses to AZD1222 COVID-19 vaccine. Findings and caveats of the study: Donors were mostly white British, more females; clonal diversity possibly underestimated. Baseline serology detected seropositivity in only six AZD1222 recipients. Spike-specific TCRs gained breadth and depth after people received two AZD1222 doses. Spike-wide vaccine-associated CD4 TCRs dominated at 160-218 and 743-854.

Regarding this clone: What it binds is unknown.

Generated by immunoSEQ multiplex PCR, the TCRdb table keeps only in-frame clones and is missing some. The sample contains some 97,000 clones, around nine tenths of which appear only once. Sample: peripheral blood, taken on day 0 of AZD1222 vaccination. The sequence came from an adult in good health.

The CDR3 DNA reads as TGCGCCAGCAGCCAGGGCTCCCGATGGTACGAAGCCGAGAACACTGAAGCTTTCTTT. It encodes CASSQGSRWYEAENTEAFF. This chain connects TRBV4-1 to TRBJ1-1; D is uncertain. The V end lost 3 bases, the J end lost 1 base, and 24 bases lay between the germline ends. This CDR3 has 19 residues. The germline V gene encodes CDR1 MGHRA and CDR2 YSYEKL.